One and the same sample provided the 21 T cell receptor beta chains below, sequenced in a study of CD8+CD57+ T cells in acquired aplastic anemia. Genomic DNA templated the TCR beta VDJ and CDR3 profiling. TCRdb re-analysed the reads in MiXCR, keeping a single row per CDR3 protein. This table has some 220,000 distinct CDR3 sequences, about 37% appearing once. The sequenced sample was sorted CD4+, CD8+, or CD8+CD57+ T cells (not recorded which) from PBMCs. The origin of the receptors is a human donor in good health, serving as a control.

The chain employs TRBV7-2 and TRBJ2-7; the match to TRBD1 covers 10 bases. Germline assignment: CDR1 SGHTA and CDR2 FQGNSA. Trimming removed 1 base from V and 6 bases from J; junction bases left unmatched: 6. The CDR3 contains 15 residues. The CDR3 sequence is CASSLGGDRGGEQYF. CDR3 DNA sequence: TGTGCCAGCAGCTTAGGGGGGGACAGGGGTGGCGAGCAGTACTTC. Full variable domain (outside the CDR3, taken from reference TRBV7-2 and TRBJ2-7): GAGVSQSPSNKVTEKGKDVELRCDPISGHTALYWYRQSLGQGLEFLIYFQGNSAPDKSGLPSDRFSAERTGGSVSTLTIQRTQQEDSAVYLCASSLGGDRGGEQYFGPGTRLTVT.

Comments on this clonotype: This may be a read error: a much more frequent sequence differs by one nucleotide. V gene TRBV20-1 combines with J gene TRBJ1-2, with 9 positions matching TRBD1. Germline CDR1 DFQATT, CDR2 SNEGSKA (reference sequence). The CDR3 has 13 residues. CDR3: CSASVGTGYGYAF. In DNA form, the CDR3 reads TGCAGTGCTAGTGTCGGGACAGGGTATGGCTACGCCTTC.

This clonotype was detected a few times. The rearrangement joins TRBV11-1 to TRBJ1-1, with D perhaps TRBD1 (5 bases). The CDR3 covers 18 residues. Germline CDR1 SGHAT, CDR2 FQDESV (reference sequence). V was cut by 4 bases and J by 0 bases, with 21 bases left in between. The CDR3: CASSSNRKRGVVNTEAFF. The CDR3 DNA is TGTGCCAGCAGCTCAAACCGAAAGAGGGGTGTGGTGAACACTGAAGCTTTCTTT. Looking up the rest from reference TRBV11-1 and TRBJ1-1 gives the full variable domain: EAEVAQSPRYKITEKSQAVAFWCDPISGHATLYWYRQILGQGPELLVQFQDESVVDDSQLPKDRFSAERLKGVDSTLKIQPAELGDSAMYLCASSSNRKRGVVNTEAFFGQGTRLTVV.

This clonotype came up a few times. J is TRBJ2-7 and V is TRBV7-9; D uncertain. Trimming took 0 bases from V and 2 from J, leaving 11 bases between them. Germline-derived CDR1 and CDR2 are SEHNR and FQNEAQ (reference sequence). This CDR3 is 15 amino acids long. The CDR3 sequence: CASSLAPVATYEQYF. CDR3 DNA sequence: TGTGCCAGCAGCTTAGCGCCGGTGGCGACCTACGAGCAGTACTTC.

The sample holds a few counts of this clonotype. The CDR3 DNA sequence: TGTGCCAGCAGTTACTCCAGGGATAGCAATCAGCCCCAGCATTTT. Translated, it gives CASSYSRDSNQPQHF. V and J are TRBV6-2 or TRBV6-3 and TRBJ1-5; a weak D match, TRBD1 (5 bases). The V and J ends lost 0 bases and 0 bases respectively, with 6 bases between them. Germline values: CDR1 MNHEY, CDR2 SVGEGT. This CDR3 contains 15 residues.

This clonotype has only a few counts. This chain uses TRBV24-1 with TRBJ2-1; 8 bases align to TRBD2. Trimming took 5 bases from V and 4 from J; bases not matched to a gene: 6. CDR1 KGHDR and CDR2 SFDVKD come from the germline V gene. The CDR3 loop spans 15 amino acids. CDR3 in amino acids: CATSVVAGPYNEQFF. The CDR3 bases are TGTGCCACCAGTGTCGTAGCGGGGCCTTACAATGAGCAGTTCTTC.

This clonotype has ten or more counts. The J gene is TRBJ1-6, the V gene TRBV7-3; no definite D call. Per germline, CDR1 SGHTA and CDR2 FQGTGA. The CDR3 length is 13 residues. V lost 5 bases, J lost 15 bases, and 17 bases lay in between. This CDR3 reads CASSLRSGAHLHF. CDR3 coding DNA: TGTGCCAGCAGCCTCCGTTCCGGAGCGCACCTCCACTTT.

The sample holds many counts of this clonotype. V usage is TRBV7-2 and J usage is TRBJ2-1; D is uncertain. The CDR3 is 12 amino acids. The germline V gene encodes CDR1 SGHTA and CDR2 FQGNSA. Trimming cost V 1 base and J 9 bases, with 7 bases left between them. CDR3 bases: TGTGCCAGCAGCTTAGGTGCCCGTGAGCAGTTCTTC. The encoded protein is CASSLGAREQFF.

As concerns this clonotype: A much more abundant neighbour one base away suggests this may be a read error. The genes are TRBV7-3 and TRBJ2-1; 7 bases line up with TRBD1. CDR1 and CDR2 (germline): SGHTA, FQGTGA. The J segment lost 6 bases and the V segment lost 1 base, leaving 6 bases of the junction unmatched. This CDR3 spans 15 amino acids. The CDR3 DNA reads TGTGCCAGCAGCTTAAGACAGGGTGCTCTCAATGAGCAGTTCTTC. This encodes CASSLRQGALNEQFF.

Regarding this clonotype: A much larger clone differs by one base, so this may be a read error. The gene calls are TRBV7-8 and TRBJ2-7, with a tentative D call TRBD2 (5 bases). In germline, CDR1 is SGHVS, CDR2 FQNEAQ. The CDR3 spans 15 residues. CDR3 amino acids: CASSPRRTVSYEQCF. CDR3 bases: TGTGCCAGCAGCCCTCGCCGGACTGTATCCTACGAGCAGTGCTTC.

This clonotype appeared many times. The V gene is TRBV19, the J gene TRBJ1-2, with 7 bases lining up with TRBD1. This CDR3 is 15 amino acids long. Germline CDR1 reads LNHDA; CDR2 reads SQIVND (reference sequence). The ends lost 5 bases at V and 5 bases at J; junction bases unmatched: 11. This CDR3 reads CASSGGQTNYYGYTF. In DNA form, the CDR3 reads TGTGCCAGTAGTGGGGGACAGACAAATTATTATGGCTACACCTTC.

The J gene is TRBJ1-2, the V gene TRBV6-1; D not certain. V lost 6 bases to trimming and J lost 3 bases, with 8 bases between them. CDR1 MNHNS and CDR2 SASEGT come from the germline V gene. CDR3 length: 12 residues. The CDR3 DNA reads TGTGCCAGCAGGGCGGCATACTATGGCTACACCTTC. Translated: CASRAAYYGYTF.

The V call is TRBV12-3 or TRBV12-4, the J call TRBJ1-1, with a tentative D call TRBD1 (6 bases). Trimming pared 8 bases from V and 4 bases from J, leaving 17 bases between. This CDR3 spans 14 amino acids. The CDR3 DNA reads TGTGCCAGCGACATGGTAGGGGGATCCACTGAAGCTTTCTTT. Protein sequence: CASDMVGGSTEAFF.

This clonotype has more than one count but fewer than ten. The rearrangement uses TRBV3-1 and TRBJ1-2, with D tentatively TRBD1 (6 bases). The germline CDR1 and CDR2 sequences are LGHDT and YNNKEL (reference sequence). This CDR3 comprises 15 residues. V was shortened by 1 base and J by 4 bases, with 13 bases between the two germline ends. CDR3 coding DNA: TGTGCCAGCAGCCAAGTGGCGGGGGGCAGCTATGGCTACACCTTC. Protein: CASSQVAGGSYGYTF.

In regard to this clonotype: The CDR3 carries no conserved terminal phenylalanine or tryptophan, so it likely arises from a read error. The DNA is left out, because the CDR3 cannot be placed on it with certainty; the CDR3 is given as TCRdb lists it. V and J are TRBV7-8 and TRBJ2-3; TRBD1 is the table's D call and was not checked against the DNA. Germline assignment: CDR1 SGHVS and CDR2 FQNEAQ. The CDR3 length is 9 residues, termini included. CDR3 in amino acids: CASSPGTGV.

The V call is TRBV24-1, the J call TRBJ1-6; the D gene is possibly TRBD1 (5 bases). This CDR3 is built from 15 residues. V lost 4 bases, J lost 7 bases, and 13 bases lay in between. Germline V gene sequence: CDR1 KGHDR, CDR2 SFDVKD. This CDR3 reads CATSDEGLSNSPLHF. The CDR3, as DNA: TGTGCCACCAGTGACGAGGGACTTAGCAATTCACCCCTCCACTTT.

This clonotype was recorded at least ten times. V usage is TRBV9 and J usage is TRBJ2-5, with TRBD2 as a possible D gene (6 bases). V lost 3 bases and J 2 bases, leaving 11 bases between the germline ends. The CDR3 loop spans 14 amino acids. Germline V gene sequence: CDR1 SGDLS, CDR2 YYNGEE. CDR3 nucleotide sequence: TGTGCCAGCAGCGGGGGACTGCAGCAAGAGACCCAGTACTTC. Translated, it gives CASSGGLQQETQYF.

The chain has TRBV10-2 and TRBJ2-7, with 7 bases identical to TRBD2. CDR1 and CDR2 (germline): WSHSY, SAAADI. This CDR3 is built from 13 residues. CDR3 nucleotide sequence: TGCGGCAGAGCGGGACTACACTCCTACGAGCAGTACTTC. This sequence encodes CGRAGLHSYEQYF.

This clonotype was counted a few times. The V gene is TRBV11-1, the J gene TRBJ2-7, with 12 bases identical to TRBD2. J was trimmed by 5 bases and V by 6 bases; bases with no gene match: 11. The CDR3 runs to 16 residues. CDR1 SGHAT and CDR2 FQDESV come from the germline V gene (reference sequence). The chain's CDR3 is CASSQTGLAGIHEQYF. CDR3 bases: TGTGCCAGCAGTCAAACCGGACTAGCGGGGATACACGAGCAGTACTTC.

In DNA form, the CDR3 reads TGTGCCAGCTCACCAGCCGGGACTAGCGGCTACGAGCAGTACTTC. It yields the protein CASSPAGTSGYEQYF. V usage is TRBV18 and J usage is TRBJ2-7, with 11 bases that match TRBD2. V shed 2 bases, J shed 3 bases, and the junction held 3 bases outside the gene matches. Looked up from germline, CDR1 is KGHSH and CDR2 is LQKENI. The CDR3 loop spans 15 amino acids.

This clonotype has only one observation. The junction shows a germline mismatch at one end, possibly a read error. This chain links TRBV29-1 with TRBJ2-1, with 9 bases aligning to TRBD1. The CDR3 extends over 16 amino acids. Germline CDR1 reads SQVTM; CDR2 reads ANQGSEA. The CDR3 region is CSVVNFGTGRYNEQLF. The CDR3 coding sequence is TGCAGCGTTGTGAATTTCGGGACAGGGAGGTACAATGAGCAGCTCTTC.